Listed below are T cell receptor beta chains from one sample, sequenced in a study of blood T cells in healthy people across ages. Via MiXCR, TCRdb re-called the 5' RACE reads, giving one row per CDR3 protein. Of over 700,000 distinct CDR3 sequences in the sample, about 25% were seen once. The same specimen was also included in a second study, on T cells of mothers and their children.

Sequenced sample: blood. All receptors come from a boy aged 10-17 years in good health. Each CDR3 is given without its conserved first and last residue. The D gene is left open where the match is weak. Some rows have no size entry. The others give once, few or many, or a class for an expanded clone.

V gene: TRBV7-9
D gene: NA
clone size: NA
CDR3 protein: ASSLFPGDTQY

V gene: TRBV20-1
D gene: TRBD2
clone size: NA
CDR3 protein: SARDPAGADYNEQF

V gene: TRBV20-1
D gene: NA
clone size: many
CDR3 protein: SAIRPTGTQETQY

V gene: TRBV18
D gene: NA
clone size: few
CDR3 protein: ASSPPILPLEQY

V gene: TRBV9
D gene: NA
clone size: NA
CDR3 protein: ASSKFKTDTQY

V gene: TRBV11-1
D gene: NA
clone size: NA
CDR3 protein: ASRTGTEGGELF

V gene: TRBV20-1
D gene: TRBD2
clone size: few
CDR3 protein: SARDGIAGESPYEQY

V gene: TRBV4-1
D gene: NA
clone size: NA
CDR3 protein: ASSQEGPVATNEKLF

V gene: TRBV19
D gene: NA
clone size: few
CDR3 protein: ASSIGTAYSYEQY

V gene: TRBV7-2
D gene: NA
clone size: few
CDR3 protein: ASSLDPETDTQY

V gene: TRBV2
D gene: TRBD2
clone size: NA
CDR3 protein: ASRGTSGNREQY

V gene: TRBV6-2/TRBV6-3
D gene: NA
clone size: few
CDR3 protein: ASSYSQITGELF

V gene: TRBV20-1
D gene: TRBD2
clone size: few
CDR3 protein: SATGTSGEVFTDTQY

V gene: TRBV5-1
D gene: NA
clone size: few
CDR3 protein: ASSLEGWTEQY

V gene: TRBV12-3/TRBV12-4
D gene: NA
clone size: few
CDR3 protein: ASSFGRDNQPQH

V gene: TRBV11-2
D gene: TRBD1
clone size: few
CDR3 protein: ASSNSGTGDMNIQY

V gene: TRBV7-9
D gene: NA
clone size: NA
CDR3 protein: ASSLSDGPSYEQY

V gene: TRBV3-1
D gene: NA
clone size: NA
CDR3 protein: ASSQKYGFLSYEQY

V gene: TRBV29-1
D gene: NA
clone size: few
CDR3 protein: SVLGIYNEQF

V gene: TRBV12-3/TRBV12-4
D gene: TRBD2
clone size: few
CDR3 protein: ASSPYPLGLAGSPGAGELF

V gene: TRBV20-1
D gene: NA
clone size: few
CDR3 protein: SSRAGTSYNEQF

V gene: TRBV12-3/TRBV12-4
D gene: NA
clone size: NA
CDR3 protein: ASSLAGWGNQPQH

V gene: TRBV29-1
D gene: TRBD2
clone size: few
CDR3 protein: SVAGTITDTQY

V gene: TRBV7-9
D gene: NA
clone size: NA
CDR3 protein: ASSPRDPANTGELF

V gene: TRBV6-6
D gene: TRBD2
clone size: NA
CDR3 protein: ASSQTSGRANEQF

V gene: TRBV29-1
D gene: NA
clone size: NA
CDR3 protein: SVEDGGANTGELF

V gene: TRBV3-1
D gene: NA
clone size: NA
CDR3 protein: ASSHPGANYGYT

V gene: TRBV25-1
D gene: NA
clone size: NA
CDR3 protein: ASSEFGGPGEQY

V gene: TRBV14
D gene: NA
clone size: NA
CDR3 protein: ASSQVTGLGEQY

V gene: TRBV29-1
D gene: NA
clone size: NA
CDR3 protein: SAHEAGNSYEQY

V gene: TRBV6-2/TRBV6-3
D gene: TRBD2
clone size: NA
CDR3 protein: ASTLSLLAGGDNEQF

V gene: TRBV5-6
D gene: NA
clone size: many
CDR3 protein: ASSGVGGLTKNIQY

V gene: TRBV5-5
D gene: NA
clone size: few
CDR3 protein: ASSHTGQGNTIY

V gene: TRBV27
D gene: TRBD1
clone size: few
CDR3 protein: ASSLKGTGGILYEQY

V gene: TRBV5-5
D gene: TRBD1
clone size: NA
CDR3 protein: ASTPGQGRLNGYT

V gene: TRBV4-2
D gene: NA
clone size: NA
CDR3 protein: ASSPSDRPSGNTIY

V gene: TRBV7-8
D gene: TRBD2
clone size: NA
CDR3 protein: ASSLVRPGGAGANVLT

V gene: TRBV9
D gene: NA
clone size: few
CDR3 protein: ASSVTPGNIQY

V gene: TRBV4-2
D gene: NA
clone size: NA
CDR3 protein: ASSQGPLGTISGNTIY

V gene: TRBV3-1
D gene: NA
clone size: few
CDR3 protein: ASSQEIRLTDTQY

V gene: TRBV29-1
D gene: TRBD2
clone size: few
CDR3 protein: SVEVGLAAIYNEQF

V gene: TRBV28
D gene: NA
clone size: NA
CDR3 protein: ASSFSKETQY

V gene: TRBV7-9
D gene: NA
clone size: NA
CDR3 protein: ASSFTFSSYEQY

V gene: TRBV3-1
D gene: NA
clone size: few
CDR3 protein: ASSQDKAGWGREQY

V gene: TRBV27
D gene: NA
clone size: NA
CDR3 protein: ASSLSGDPEWFMNTEAF

V gene: TRBV4-1
D gene: NA
clone size: few
CDR3 protein: ASSHLGGIEKLF

V gene: TRBV5-5
D gene: NA
clone size: few
CDR3 protein: ASSLAVGNHEQY

V gene: TRBV7-9
D gene: NA
clone size: few
CDR3 protein: ASSLEQGGNTGELF

V gene: TRBV20-1
D gene: NA
clone size: NA
CDR3 protein: SAPGRGRTDTQY

V gene: TRBV5-1
D gene: TRBD1
clone size: few
CDR3 protein: ASSVRDSYGYT

V gene: TRBV4-1
D gene: NA
clone size: NA
CDR3 protein: ASSQVQGGSEQY

V gene: TRBV19
D gene: NA
clone size: NA
CDR3 protein: ASSRERRHNEQF

V gene: TRBV6-1
D gene: NA
clone size: few
CDR3 protein: ASSEVRLHSYNEQF

V gene: TRBV12-3/TRBV12-4
D gene: TRBD2
clone size: NA
CDR3 protein: ASSFFGGAKISYEQY

V gene: TRBV7-3
D gene: NA
clone size: NA
CDR3 protein: ASSLNGGAIQETQY